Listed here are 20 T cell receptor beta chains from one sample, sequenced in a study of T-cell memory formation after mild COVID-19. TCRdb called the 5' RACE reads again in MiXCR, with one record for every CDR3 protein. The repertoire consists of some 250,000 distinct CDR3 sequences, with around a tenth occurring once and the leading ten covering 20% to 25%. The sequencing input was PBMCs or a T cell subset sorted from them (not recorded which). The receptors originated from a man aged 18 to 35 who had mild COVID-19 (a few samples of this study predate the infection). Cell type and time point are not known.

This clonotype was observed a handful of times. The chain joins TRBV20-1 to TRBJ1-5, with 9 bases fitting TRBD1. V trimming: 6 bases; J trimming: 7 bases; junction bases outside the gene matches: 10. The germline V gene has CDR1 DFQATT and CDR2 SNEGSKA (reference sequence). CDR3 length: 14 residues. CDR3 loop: CSAETGTGTQPQHF. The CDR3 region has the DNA TGCAGTGCAGAAACCGGGACAGGGACGCAGCCCCAGCATTTT.

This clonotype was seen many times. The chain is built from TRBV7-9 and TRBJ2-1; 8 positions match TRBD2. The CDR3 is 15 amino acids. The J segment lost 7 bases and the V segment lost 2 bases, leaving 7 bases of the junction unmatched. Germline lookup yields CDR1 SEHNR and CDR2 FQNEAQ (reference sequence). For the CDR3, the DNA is TGTGCCAGCAGCTTACCGGCTAGCGGGCGGAATGAGCAGTTCTTC. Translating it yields CASSLPASGRNEQFF. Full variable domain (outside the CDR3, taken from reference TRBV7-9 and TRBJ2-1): DTGVSQNPRHKITKRGQNVTFRCDPISEHNRLYWYRQTLGQGPEFLTYFQNEAQLEKSRLLSDRFSAERPKGSFSTLEIQRTEQGDSAMYLCASSLPASGRNEQFFGPGTRLTVL.

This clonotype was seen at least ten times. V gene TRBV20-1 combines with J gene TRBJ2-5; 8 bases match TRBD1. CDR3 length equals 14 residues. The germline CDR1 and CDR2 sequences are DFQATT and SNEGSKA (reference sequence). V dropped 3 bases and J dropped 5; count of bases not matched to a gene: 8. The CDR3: CSASSRGRRETQYF. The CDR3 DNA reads TGCAGTGCTAGTAGCAGGGGGCGACGCGAGACCCAGTACTTC.

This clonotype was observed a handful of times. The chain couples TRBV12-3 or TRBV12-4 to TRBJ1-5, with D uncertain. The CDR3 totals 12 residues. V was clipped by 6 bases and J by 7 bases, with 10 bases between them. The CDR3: CASSLRPQPQHF. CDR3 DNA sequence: TGTGCCAGCAGCCTCCGGCCCCAGCCCCAGCATTTT.

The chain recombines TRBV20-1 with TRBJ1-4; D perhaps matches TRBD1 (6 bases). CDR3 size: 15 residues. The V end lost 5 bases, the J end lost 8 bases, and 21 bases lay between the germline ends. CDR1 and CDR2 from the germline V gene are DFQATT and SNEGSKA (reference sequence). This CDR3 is CSALNTGNLREKLFF. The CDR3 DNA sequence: TGCAGTGCTCTTAATACAGGGAATCTTCGGGAAAAACTGTTTTTT.

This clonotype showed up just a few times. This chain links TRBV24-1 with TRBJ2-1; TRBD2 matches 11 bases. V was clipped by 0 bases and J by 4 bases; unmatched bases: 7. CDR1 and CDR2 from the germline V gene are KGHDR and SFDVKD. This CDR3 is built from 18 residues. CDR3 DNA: TGTGCCACCAGTGATTTGCACCCCCTAGCGGGGGGTTACAATGAGCAGTTCTTC. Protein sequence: CATSDLHPLAGGYNEQFF.

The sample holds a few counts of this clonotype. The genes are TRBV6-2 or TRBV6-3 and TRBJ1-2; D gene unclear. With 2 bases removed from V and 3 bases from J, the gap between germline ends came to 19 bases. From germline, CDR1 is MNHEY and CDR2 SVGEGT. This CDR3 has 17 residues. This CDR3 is CASSYPRSFAVYYGYTF. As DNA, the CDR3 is TGTGCCAGCAGTTACCCCAGGAGTTTCGCCGTTTACTATGGCTACACCTTC.

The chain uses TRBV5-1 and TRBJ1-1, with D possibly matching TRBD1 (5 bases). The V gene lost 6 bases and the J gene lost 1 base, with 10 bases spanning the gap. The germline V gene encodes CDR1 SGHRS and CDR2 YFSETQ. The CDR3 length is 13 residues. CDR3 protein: CASTQGENTEAFF. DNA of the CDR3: TGCGCCAGCACCCAGGGAGAGAACACTGAAGCTTTCTTT.

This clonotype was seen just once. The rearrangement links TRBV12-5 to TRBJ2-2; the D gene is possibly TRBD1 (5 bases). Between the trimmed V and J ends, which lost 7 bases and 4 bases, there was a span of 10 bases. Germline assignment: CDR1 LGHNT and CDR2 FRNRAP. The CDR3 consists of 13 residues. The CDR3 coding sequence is TGTGCTAGTGAGGGGCAGACCACCGGGGAGCTGTTTTTT. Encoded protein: CASEGQTTGELFF. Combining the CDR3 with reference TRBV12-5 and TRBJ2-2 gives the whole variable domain DARVTQTPRHKVTEMGQEVTMRCQPILGHNTVFWYRQTMMQGLELLAYFRNRAPLDDSGMPKDRFSAEMPDATLATLKIQPSEPRDSAVYFCASEGQTTGELFFGEGSRLTVL.

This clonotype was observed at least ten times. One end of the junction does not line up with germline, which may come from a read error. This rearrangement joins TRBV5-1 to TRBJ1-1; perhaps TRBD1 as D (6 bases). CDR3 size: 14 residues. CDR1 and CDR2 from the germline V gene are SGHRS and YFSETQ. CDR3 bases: TGTGCCAGCAGCTTAGTGAGAGGGGGCACTGAAGCTTTCTTT. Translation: CASSLVRGGTEAFF.

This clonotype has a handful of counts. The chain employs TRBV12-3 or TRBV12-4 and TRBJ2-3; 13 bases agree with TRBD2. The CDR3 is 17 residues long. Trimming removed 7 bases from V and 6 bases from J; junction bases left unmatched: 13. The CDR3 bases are TGTGCCAGCACCGAGCCGGGACTAGCGGGGCGGCCCGATACGCAGTATTTT. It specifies CASTEPGLAGRPDTQYF.

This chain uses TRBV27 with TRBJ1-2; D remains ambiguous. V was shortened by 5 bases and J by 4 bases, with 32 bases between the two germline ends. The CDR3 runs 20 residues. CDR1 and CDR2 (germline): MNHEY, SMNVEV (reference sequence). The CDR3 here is CASSPDVRKGGLDLSYGYTF. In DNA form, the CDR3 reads TGTGCCAGCAGTCCCGACGTCCGGAAGGGTGGACTAGACTTATCCTATGGCTACACCTTC.

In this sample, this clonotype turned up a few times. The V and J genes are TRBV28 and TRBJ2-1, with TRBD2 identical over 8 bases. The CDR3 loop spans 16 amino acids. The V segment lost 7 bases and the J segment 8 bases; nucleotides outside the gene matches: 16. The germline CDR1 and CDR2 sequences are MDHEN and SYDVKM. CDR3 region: CASTLAPGGLRDEQFF. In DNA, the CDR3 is TGTGCCAGCACCCTAGCCCCGGGGGGGCTTAGAGATGAGCAGTTCTTC.

The CDR3 DNA sequence: TGCAGTGCTAGGTCGTCCTTCACCGGGGAGCTGTTTTTT. The encoded protein is CSARSSFTGELFF. This rearrangement joins TRBV20-1 to TRBJ2-2; D remains unclear. Germline V CDR1 and CDR2: DFQATT, SNEGSKA (reference sequence). V was cut by 3 bases and J by 4 bases, with 9 bases left in between. This CDR3 is 13 amino acids long.

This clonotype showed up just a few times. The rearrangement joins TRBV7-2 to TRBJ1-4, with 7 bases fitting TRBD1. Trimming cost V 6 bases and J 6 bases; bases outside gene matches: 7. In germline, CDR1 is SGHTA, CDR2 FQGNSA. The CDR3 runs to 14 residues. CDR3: CASRQTGMDEKLFF. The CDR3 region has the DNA TGTGCCAGCAGGCAGACAGGGATGGATGAAAAACTGTTTTTT.

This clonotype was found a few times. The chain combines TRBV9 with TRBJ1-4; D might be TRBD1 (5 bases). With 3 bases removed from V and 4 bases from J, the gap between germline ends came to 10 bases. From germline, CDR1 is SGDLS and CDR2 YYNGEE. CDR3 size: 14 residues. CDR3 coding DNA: TGTGCCAGCAGCGGCGGGGCGAATAATGAAAAACTGTTTTTT. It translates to CASSGGANNEKLFF.

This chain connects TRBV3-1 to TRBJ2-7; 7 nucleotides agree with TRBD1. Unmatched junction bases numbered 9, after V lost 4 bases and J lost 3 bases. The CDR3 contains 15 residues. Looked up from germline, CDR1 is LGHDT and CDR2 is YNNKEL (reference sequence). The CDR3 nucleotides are TGTGCCAGCAGCCTCCGGGACAGCAGCAACTACGAGCAGTACTTC. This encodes CASSLRDSSNYEQYF.

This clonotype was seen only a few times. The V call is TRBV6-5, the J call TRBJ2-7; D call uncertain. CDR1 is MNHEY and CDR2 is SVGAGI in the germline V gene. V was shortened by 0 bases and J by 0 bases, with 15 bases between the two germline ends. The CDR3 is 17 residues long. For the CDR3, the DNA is TGTGCCAGCAGTTACTCAGGAAGACAACATAGCTCCTACGAGCAGTACTTC. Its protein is CASSYSGRQHSSYEQYF.

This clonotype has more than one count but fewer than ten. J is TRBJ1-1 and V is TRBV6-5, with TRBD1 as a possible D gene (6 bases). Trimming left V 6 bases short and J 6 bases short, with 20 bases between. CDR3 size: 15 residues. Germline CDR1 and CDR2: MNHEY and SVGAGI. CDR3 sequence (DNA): TGTGCCAGCAGCCTCCAGGGGTGGGGAAGCGCTGAAGCTTTCTTT. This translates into CASSLQGWGSAEAFF.

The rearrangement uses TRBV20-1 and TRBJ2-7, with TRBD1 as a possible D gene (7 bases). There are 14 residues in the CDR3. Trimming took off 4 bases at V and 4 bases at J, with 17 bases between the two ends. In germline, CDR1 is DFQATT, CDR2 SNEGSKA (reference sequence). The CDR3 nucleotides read TGCAGTGCTATTGCACAGGGGAGGAGGTACGAGCAGTACGTC. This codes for CSAIAQGRRYEQYV.